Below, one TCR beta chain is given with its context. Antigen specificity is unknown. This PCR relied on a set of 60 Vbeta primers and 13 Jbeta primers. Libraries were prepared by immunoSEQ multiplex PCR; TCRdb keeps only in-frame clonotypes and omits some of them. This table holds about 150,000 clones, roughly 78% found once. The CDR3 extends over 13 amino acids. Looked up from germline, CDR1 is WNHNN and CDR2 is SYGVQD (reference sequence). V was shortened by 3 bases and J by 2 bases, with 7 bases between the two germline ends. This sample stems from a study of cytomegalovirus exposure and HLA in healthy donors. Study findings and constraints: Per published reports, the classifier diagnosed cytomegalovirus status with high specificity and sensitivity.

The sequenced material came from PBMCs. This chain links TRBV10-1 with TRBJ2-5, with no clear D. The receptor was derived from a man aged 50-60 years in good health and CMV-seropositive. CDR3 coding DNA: TGCGCCAGCAGTGATTTAGAACAAGAGACCCAGTACTTC. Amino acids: CASSDLEQETQYF.